This TCR beta chain was identified in a study of neoadjuvant nivolumab and ipilimumab in lung cancer. As regards this clone: What it binds is not known.

Study-level results: Blood richness before therapy tracked richness in tumors resected after neoadjuvant therapy.

Libraries were prepared by immunoSEQ multiplex PCR; TCRdb keeps only in-frame clonotypes and omits some of them. The sample has 24,000 or so clones, about 85% seen once. The material sequenced was peripheral blood, taken before neoadjuvant nivolumab, alone or with ipilimumab. This TCR was sampled from an adult with non-small cell lung cancer.

CDR3 amino acids: CASSTRHRDRGHF. CDR3 bases: TGTGCCAGCAGTACCCGTCACAGGGATAGGGGGCATTTT. The genes are TRBV6-6 and TRBJ1-5, with D possibly TRBD1 on 6 matching bases. This CDR3 contains 13 residues. V lost 5 bases to trimming and J lost 15 bases, with 20 bases between them. Germline V lookup: CDR1 MNHNY, CDR2 SVGAGI (reference sequence).